This T cell receptor (beta chain) was captured by sequencing in a study of blood T cell repertoires in COVID-19. The germline CDR1 and CDR2 sequences are SGDLS and YYNGEE. The ends lost 0 bases at V and 0 bases at J; junction bases unmatched: 1. This CDR3 spans 18 amino acids. Per the original data handling: Amplification with reference gene primers provided the estimates of nucleated cell counts. TCRdb's copy holds only in-frame clones and misses some; the assay was immunoSEQ multiplex PCR. The DNA gave D and trimming, while V, J and clone size come from that table. The sample contains 150,000 to 200,000 clones, roughly 83% of which appear only once.

Sequencing was performed on peripheral blood. The chain joins TRBV9 to TRBJ2-2; 14 nucleotides line up with TRBD2. The receptor was derived from a woman between 40 and 55 years old with COVID-19, enrolled during active disease. This CDR3 is CASSVGTSGGPNTGELFF. The CDR3 DNA sequence: TGTGCCAGCAGCGTAGGGACTAGCGGGGGGCCGAACACCGGGGAGCTGTTTTTT.